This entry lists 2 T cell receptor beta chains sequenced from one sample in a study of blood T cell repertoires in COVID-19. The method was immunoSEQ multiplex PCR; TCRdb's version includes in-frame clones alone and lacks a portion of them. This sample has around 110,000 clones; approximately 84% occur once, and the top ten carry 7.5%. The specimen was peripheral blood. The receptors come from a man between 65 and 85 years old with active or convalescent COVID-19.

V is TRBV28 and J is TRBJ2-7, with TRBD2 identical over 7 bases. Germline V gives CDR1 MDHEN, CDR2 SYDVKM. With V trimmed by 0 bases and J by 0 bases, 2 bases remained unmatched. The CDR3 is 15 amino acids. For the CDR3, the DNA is TGTGCCAGCAGTTTATGGGGCGGGAGCTCCTACGAGCAGTACTTC. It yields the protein CASSLWGGSSYEQYF.

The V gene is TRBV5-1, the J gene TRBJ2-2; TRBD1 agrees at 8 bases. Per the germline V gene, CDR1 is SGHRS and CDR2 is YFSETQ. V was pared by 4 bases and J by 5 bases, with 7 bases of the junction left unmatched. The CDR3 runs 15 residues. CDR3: CASSPGQGSTGELFF. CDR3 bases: TGCGCCAGCAGCCCTGGACAGGGTTCTACCGGGGAGCTGTTTTTT.